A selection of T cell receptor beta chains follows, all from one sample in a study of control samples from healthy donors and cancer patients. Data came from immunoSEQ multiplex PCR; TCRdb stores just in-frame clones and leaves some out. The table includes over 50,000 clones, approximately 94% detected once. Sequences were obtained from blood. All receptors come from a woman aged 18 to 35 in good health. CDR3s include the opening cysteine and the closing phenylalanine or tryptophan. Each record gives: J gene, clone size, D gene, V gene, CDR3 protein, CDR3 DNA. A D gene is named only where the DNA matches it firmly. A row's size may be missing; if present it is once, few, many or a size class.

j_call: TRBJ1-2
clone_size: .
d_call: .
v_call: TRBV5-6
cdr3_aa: CASSEEGYTF
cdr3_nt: TGTGCCAGCAGCGAGGAGGGCTACACCTTC

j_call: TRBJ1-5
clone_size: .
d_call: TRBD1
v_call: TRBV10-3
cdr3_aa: CATGQGNNQPQHF
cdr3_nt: TGTGCCACGGGACAGGGGAACAATCAGCCCCAGCATTTT

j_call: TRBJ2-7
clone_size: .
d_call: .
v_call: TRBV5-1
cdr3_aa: CASSSPGPPYEQYF
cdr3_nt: TGCGCCAGCAGCTCCCCGGGACCCCCCTACGAGCAGTACTTC

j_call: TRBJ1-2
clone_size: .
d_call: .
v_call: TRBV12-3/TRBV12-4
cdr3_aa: CASLPVGYGYTF
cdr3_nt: TGTGCCAGCCTCCCTGTTGGCTATGGCTACACCTTC

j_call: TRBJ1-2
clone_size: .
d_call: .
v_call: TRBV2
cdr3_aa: CASSESAYGYTF
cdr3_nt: TGTGCCAGCAGTGAATCAGCTTATGGCTACACCTTC

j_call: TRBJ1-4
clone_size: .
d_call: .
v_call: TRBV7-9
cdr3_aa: CASSAMGEKLFF
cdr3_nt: TGTGCCAGCAGCGCCATGGGTGAAAAACTGTTTTTT

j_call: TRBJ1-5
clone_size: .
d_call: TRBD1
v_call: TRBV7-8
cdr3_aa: CASSLGGDRVSQPQHF
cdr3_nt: TGTGCCAGCAGCTTAGGGGGAGACAGGGTTAGTCAGCCCCAGCATTTT

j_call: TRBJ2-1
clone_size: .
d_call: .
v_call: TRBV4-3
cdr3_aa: CASSQDSGGYNEQFF
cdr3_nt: TGCGCCAGCAGCCAAGATTCCGGGGGATACAATGAGCAGTTCTTC

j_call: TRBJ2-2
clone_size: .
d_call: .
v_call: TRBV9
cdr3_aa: CASSPRLAGGELFF
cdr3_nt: TGTGCCAGCAGCCCTCGGCTCGCCGGCGGGGAGCTGTTTTTT

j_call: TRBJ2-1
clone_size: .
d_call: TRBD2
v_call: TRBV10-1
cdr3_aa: CASSGRGASGGFTYNEQFF
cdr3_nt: TGCGCCAGCAGTGGCCGGGGGGCTAGCGGGGGTTTCACCTACAATGAGCAGTTCTTC

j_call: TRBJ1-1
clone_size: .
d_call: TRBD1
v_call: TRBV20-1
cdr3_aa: CSAGQGAEAFF
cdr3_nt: TGCAGTGCAGGACAGGGGGCTGAAGCTTTCTTT

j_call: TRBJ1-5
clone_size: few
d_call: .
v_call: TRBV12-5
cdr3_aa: CASGSQGQGRQPQHF
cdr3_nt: TGTGCTAGTGGCTCACAGGGTCAAGGAAGGCAGCCCCAGCATTTT

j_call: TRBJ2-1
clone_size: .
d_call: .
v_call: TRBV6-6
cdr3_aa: CASSYPGLSSYNEQFF
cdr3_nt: TGTGCCAGCAGTTACCCCGGACTCTCCTCCTACAATGAGCAGTTCTTC

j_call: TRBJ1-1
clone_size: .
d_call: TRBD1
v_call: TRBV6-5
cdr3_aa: CASSPDRGVSEAFF
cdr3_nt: TGTGCCAGCAGCCCCGACAGGGGTGTCTCTGAAGCTTTCTTT

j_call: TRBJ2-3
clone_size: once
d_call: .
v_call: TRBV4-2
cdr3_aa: CASRTSRAQYF
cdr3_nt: TGTGCCAGCAGGACTTCCAGGGCGCAGTATTTT

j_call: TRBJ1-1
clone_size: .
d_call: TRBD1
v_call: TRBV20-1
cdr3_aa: CSASSGRGRANTEAFF
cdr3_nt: TGCAGTGCTAGTTCGGGCAGGGGGCGGGCGAACACTGAAGCTTTCTTT

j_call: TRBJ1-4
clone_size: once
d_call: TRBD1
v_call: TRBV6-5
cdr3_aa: CASSFQSGTVNEKLFF
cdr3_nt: TGTGCCAGCAGTTTCCAGTCCGGGACAGTTAATGAAAAACTGTTTTTT

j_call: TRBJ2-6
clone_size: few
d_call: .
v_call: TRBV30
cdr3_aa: CAWSRGRTQKGANVLTF
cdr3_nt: TGTGCCTGGAGCCGAGGGCGCACTCAGAAGGGGGCCAACGTCCTGACTTTC

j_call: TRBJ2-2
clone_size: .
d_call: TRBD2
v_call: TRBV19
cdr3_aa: CASTLGLAGATNTGELFF
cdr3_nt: TGTGCCAGTACCCTGGGACTAGCGGGGGCTACGAACACCGGGGAGCTGTTTTTT

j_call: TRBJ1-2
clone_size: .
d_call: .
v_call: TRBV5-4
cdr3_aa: CASSLENRELYYGYTF
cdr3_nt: TGTGCCAGCAGCTTGGAAAACAGGGAGTTGTACTATGGCTACACCTTC

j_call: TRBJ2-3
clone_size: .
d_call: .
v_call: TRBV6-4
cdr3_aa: CASSDSSEDTQYF
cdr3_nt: TGTGCCAGCAGTGACTCGAGCGAAGATACGCAGTATTTT

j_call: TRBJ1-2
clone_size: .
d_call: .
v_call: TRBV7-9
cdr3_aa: CASSSSTYGYTF
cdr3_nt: TGTGCCAGCAGCTCGTCGACGTATGGCTACACCTTC

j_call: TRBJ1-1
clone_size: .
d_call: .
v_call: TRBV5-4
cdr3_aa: CASSFSRNTEAFF
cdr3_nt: TGTGCCAGCAGCTTCAGTAGGAACACTGAAGCTTTCTTT

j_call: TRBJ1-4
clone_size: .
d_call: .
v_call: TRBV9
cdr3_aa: CASTQGATNEKLFF
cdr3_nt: TGTGCCAGCACGCAGGGTGCAACTAATGAAAAACTGTTTTTT

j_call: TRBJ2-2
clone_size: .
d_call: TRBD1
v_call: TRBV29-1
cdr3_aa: CSVEGQGPGELFF
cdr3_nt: TGCAGCGTTGAGGGACAGGGTCCCGGGGAGCTGTTTTTT

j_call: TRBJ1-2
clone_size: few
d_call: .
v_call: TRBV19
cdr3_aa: CASSIDHNYGYTF
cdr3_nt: TGTGCCAGTAGTATAGACCATAACTATGGCTACACCTTC

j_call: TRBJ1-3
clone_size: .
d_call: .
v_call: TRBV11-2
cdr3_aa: CASSLNTPPGRNTIYF
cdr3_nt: TGTGCCAGCAGCTTAAATACTCCCCCGGGAAGAAACACCATATATTTT

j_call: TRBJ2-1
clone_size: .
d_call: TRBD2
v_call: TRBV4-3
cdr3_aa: CASSQEGGLAGGHNEQFF
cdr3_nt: TGCGCCAGCAGCCAAGAAGGAGGACTAGCGGGGGGGCACAATGAGCAGTTCTTC

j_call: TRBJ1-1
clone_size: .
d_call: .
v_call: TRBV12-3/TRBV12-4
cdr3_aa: CASKGSGVSEAFF
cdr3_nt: TGTGCCAGCAAAGGGAGCGGGGTCTCTGAAGCTTTCTTT

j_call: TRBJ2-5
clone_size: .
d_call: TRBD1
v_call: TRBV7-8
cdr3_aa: CASSDRRDRAQETQYF
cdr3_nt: TGTGCCAGCAGCGACCGCCGGGACAGGGCCCAAGAGACCCAGTACTTC

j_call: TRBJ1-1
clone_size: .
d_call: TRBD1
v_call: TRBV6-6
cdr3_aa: CATLWTGIDTEAFF
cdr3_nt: TGTGCCACCCTATGGACAGGGATCGACACTGAAGCTTTCTTT

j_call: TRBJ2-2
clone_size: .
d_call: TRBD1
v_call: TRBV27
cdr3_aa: CASSLTRLRDRGQNTGELFF
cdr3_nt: TGTGCCAGCAGTCTAACGCGTCTCCGGGACAGGGGCCAGAACACCGGGGAGCTGTTTTTT

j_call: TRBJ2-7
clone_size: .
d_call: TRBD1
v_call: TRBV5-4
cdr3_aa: CASSLWDRGYEQYF
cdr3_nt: TGTGCCAGCAGCTTGTGGGACAGGGGCTACGAGCAGTACTTC

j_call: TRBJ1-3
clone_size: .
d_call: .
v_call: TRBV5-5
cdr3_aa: CASSWTISGNTIYF
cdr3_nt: TGTGCCAGCAGTTGGACAATCTCTGGAAACACCATATATTTT

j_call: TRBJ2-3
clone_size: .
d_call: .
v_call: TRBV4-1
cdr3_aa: CASSPPAGPSTDTQYF
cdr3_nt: TGCGCCAGCAGCCCACCCGCCGGGCCTAGCACAGATACGCAGTATTTT

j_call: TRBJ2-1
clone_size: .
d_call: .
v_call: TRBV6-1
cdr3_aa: CASSDSGGYNEQFF
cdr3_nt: TGTGCCAGCAGTGATTCCGGGGGTTACAATGAGCAGTTCTTC

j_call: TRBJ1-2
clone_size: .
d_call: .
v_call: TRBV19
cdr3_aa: CASSIGWGEYGYTF
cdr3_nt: TGTGCCAGTAGTATAGGATGGGGCGAATATGGCTACACCTTC

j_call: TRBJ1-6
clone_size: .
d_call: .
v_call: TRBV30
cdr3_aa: CAWNPGAVNSPLHF
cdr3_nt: TGTGCCTGGAATCCGGGGGCGGTCAATTCACCCCTCCACTTT